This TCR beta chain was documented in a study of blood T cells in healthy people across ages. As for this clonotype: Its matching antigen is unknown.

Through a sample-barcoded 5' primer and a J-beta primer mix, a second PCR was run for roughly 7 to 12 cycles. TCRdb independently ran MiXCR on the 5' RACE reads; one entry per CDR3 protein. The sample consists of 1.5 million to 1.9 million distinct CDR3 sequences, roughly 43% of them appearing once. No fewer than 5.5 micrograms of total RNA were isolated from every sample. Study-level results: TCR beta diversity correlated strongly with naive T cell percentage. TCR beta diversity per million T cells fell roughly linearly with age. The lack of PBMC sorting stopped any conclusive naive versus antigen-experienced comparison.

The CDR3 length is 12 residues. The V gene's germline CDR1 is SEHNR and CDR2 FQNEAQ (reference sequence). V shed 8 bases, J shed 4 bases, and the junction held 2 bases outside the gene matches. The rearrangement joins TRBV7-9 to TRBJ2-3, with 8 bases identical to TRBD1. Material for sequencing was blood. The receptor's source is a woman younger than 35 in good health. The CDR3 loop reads CASHRGSDTQYF. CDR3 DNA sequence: TGTGCCAGCCACAGGGGGTCAGATACGCAGTATTTT.